This TCR beta chain was recorded in a study of T cells expressing NK-cell markers. For this clonotype: Its antigen is still unknown.

Study-level results: Dominant NKG2C+ clonotypes made up roughly 1.0-7.0% of CD8+ T cells in several donors.

The CDR3 sequence is 16 residues long. The V gene's germline CDR1 is MNHEY and CDR2 SMNVEV (reference sequence). From its re-call of the 5' RACE reads, TCRdb lists each CDR3 protein once, without DNA. This listing includes about 260,000 distinct CDR3 sequences. V usage is TRBV27 and J usage is TRBJ1-2; TCRdb's D call of TRBD1 is untestable without DNA. Source material: blood T cells: a sorted CD56 or NKG2C T cell subset, CD4+ or CD8+ T cells, or bulk PBMC T cells (not recorded which). The origin of this receptor is a woman aged 18-70 years in good health. The CDR3 spells CASSLLGTQKVDGYTF.